This paragraph reports one T cell receptor beta chain. Antigen specificity is unknown. UMIs were included in TCR beta cDNA generated by 5'RACE template switching. Using the 5' RACE reads, TCRdb records one entry per CDR3 protein without DNA. Its listing shows 400,000 to 550,000 distinct CDR3 sequences. The data derive from a study of T cells expressing NK-cell markers. Overall study: Seven of eight sequenced donors tested HCMV-seropositive; one tested seronegative. Broader study findings: Similarly, these clonotypes led the CD3+CD56-NKG2C+ fraction as well in a handful of donors. HCMV specificity was not established for the expanded NKG2C+ T cell clones.

The CDR3 sequence is 16 residues long. Per the germline V gene, CDR1 is DFQATT and CDR2 is SNEGSKA (reference sequence). J is TRBJ2-1 and V is TRBV20-1; TCRdb lists TRBD2, though no DNA is available to test this call. The receptor was isolated from a woman aged 18-69 years in good health. The sequencing sample was made of blood T cells: a sorted CD56 or NKG2C T cell subset, CD4+ or CD8+ T cells, or bulk PBMC T cells (not recorded which). The CDR3 loop reads CSASHLAGDIGNEQFF.